This entry lists 6 T cell receptor beta chains sequenced from one sample in a study of shared clonotypes between healthy human individuals. Clones were read by immunoSEQ multiplex PCR, and TCRdb kept only the in-frame ones, dropping some. The table shows a few million clones, with roughly 93% occurring only once. The specimen sequenced was naive CD4+ T cells from PBMCs. Regarding subset: CD45RA+ positively selected. The receptors stem from a man between 18 and 35 years old in good health. Some clones in this sample may be carry-over from other donors' samples.

The chain joins TRBV6-6 to TRBJ2-7; 8 positions agree with TRBD2. Germline assignment: CDR1 MNHNY and CDR2 SVGAGI (reference sequence). Trimming took 5 bases from V and 2 from J; bases not matched to a gene: 8. The CDR3 extends over 15 amino acids. The CDR3 protein is CASSLGGDGTYEQYF. CDR3 DNA: TGTGCCAGCAGTCTCGGGGGGGACGGGACCTACGAGCAGTACTTC.

The gene calls are TRBV25-1 and TRBJ2-3, with 12 bases aligning to TRBD2. CDR3 length: 13 amino acids. Germline CDR1 reads MGHDK; CDR2 reads SYGVNS. V shed 11 bases and J 8 bases; nucleotides not matched to a gene: 8. CDR3: CAVGLAGGSTQYF. CDR3 coding DNA: TGTGCCGTGGGGCTAGCGGGGGGGAGTACGCAGTATTTT.

This sequence joins TRBV28 and TRBJ2-1; 7 nucleotides line up with TRBD2. V shed 6 bases, J shed 3 bases, and the junction held 5 bases outside the gene matches. This CDR3 spans 14 amino acids. Germline CDR1 is MDHEN and CDR2 is SYDVKM. CDR3 nucleotides: TGTGCCAGCAGGGCGGGAGTAATCTACAATGAGCAGTTCTTC. Protein sequence: CASRAGVIYNEQFF.

The CDR3 coding sequence is TGCGCCAGCAGCTTGGGGGGACAGGCCAGGGACGAGCAGTACTTC. Translating gives CASSLGGQARDEQYF. The chain has TRBV5-1 and TRBJ2-7; 8 bases agree with TRBD1. Per the germline V gene, CDR1 is SGHRS and CDR2 is YFSETQ. Unmatched junction bases numbered 7, after V lost 0 bases and J lost 5 bases. CDR3 size: 15 residues.

The chain recombines TRBV28 with TRBJ2-2; weak D call: TRBD1 (6 bases). This CDR3 spans 16 amino acids. Germline V CDR1 and CDR2: MDHEN, SYDVKM. The V end was cut by 6 bases, the J end by 4 bases, with 18 bases between. The chain's CDR3 is CASRNQGLVRTGELFF. The CDR3 DNA follows: TGTGCCAGCAGAAACCAGGGGCTCGTTCGCACCGGGGAGCTGTTTTTT.

This chain uses TRBV7-8 with TRBJ2-5; a possible D gene is TRBD1 (6 bases). Germline CDR1 and CDR2: SGHVS and FQNEAQ. The V end was cut by 5 bases, the J end by 4 bases, with 29 bases between. The CDR3 contains 19 residues. Here the CDR3 reads CASSAPRFLGGGSRETQYF. CDR3 coding DNA: TGTGCCAGCAGCGCCCCGAGATTTTTAGGGGGTGGTTCGAGAGAGACCCAGTACTTC.